In this sample, the clone carrying this T cell receptor beta chain turned up a few times. The V end was cut by 0 bases, the J end by 7 bases, with 13 bases between. CDR3 length equals 14 residues. An equimolar mix of two oligonucleotides served as the beta constant-region primer for TRBC1 and TRBC2. TCRdb fed the UMI-ligation and nested PCR reads into MiXCR, producing one record per CDR3 protein. The sample carries tens of thousands of distinct CDR3 sequences, around 14% recorded once. This specimen belongs to a study of naive and memory T cell subsets. This chain joins TRBV12-3 or TRBV12-4 and TRBJ2-7; D assignment may be TRBD1 or TRBD2 (5 bases each). The source is a human donor in good health. The sequencing sample was made of central memory CD4+ T cells from blood. CDR3 nucleotide sequence: TGTGCCAGCAGTTTAGCGGGGGAGTTTGGAGAGCAGTACTTC. It codes for CASSLAGEFGEQYF.